The clone carrying this TCR beta chain was observed a handful of times. Its antigen is unknown. The data derive from a study of early T cells in non-severe SARS-CoV-2 infection. Study information: Sequencing input comprised bulk RNA from unsorted whole blood; chain pairing was not available.

Regarding the study as a whole: Anti-spike CD8 responses were favored in VDJdb matching, and private and CD4 specificities were missed.

Unique molecular identifiers (one per individual cDNA molecule) were attached. TCRdb used MiXCR to reprocess the 5' RACE reads, holding one entry per CDR3 protein. The sample shows 45,000 or so distinct CDR3 sequences, under 30% of them seen only once. The CDR3 loop spans 15 amino acids. CDR1 is SGHTA, CDR2 FQGNSA, per germline. Trimming removed 5 bases from V and 0 bases from J, with 12 bases in between. This clonotype was sampled from an adult who was a healthcare worker with PCR-confirmed SARS-CoV-2 infection or an uninfected control (not recorded which). This sample comprised whole blood, obtained at baseline. The chain combines TRBV7-2 with TRBJ2-3; the D is unclear. The CDR3 DNA is TGTGCCAGCAGCCCCTCCCTGGTTAGCACAGATACGCAGTATTTT. Its protein product is CASSPSLVSTDTQYF.